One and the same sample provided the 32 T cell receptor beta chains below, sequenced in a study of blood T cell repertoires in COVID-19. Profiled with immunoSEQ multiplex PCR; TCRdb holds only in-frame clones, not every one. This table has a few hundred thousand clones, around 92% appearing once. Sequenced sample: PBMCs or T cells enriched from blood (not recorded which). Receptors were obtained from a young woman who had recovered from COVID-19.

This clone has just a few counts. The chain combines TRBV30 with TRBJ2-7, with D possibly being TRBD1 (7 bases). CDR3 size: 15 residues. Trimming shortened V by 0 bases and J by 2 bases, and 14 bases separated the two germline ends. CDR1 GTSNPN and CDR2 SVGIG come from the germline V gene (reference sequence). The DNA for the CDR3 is TGTGCCTGGAGTGTAGGAACAGGGGAGGCCTACGAGCAGTACTTC. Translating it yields CAWSVGTGEAYEQYF.

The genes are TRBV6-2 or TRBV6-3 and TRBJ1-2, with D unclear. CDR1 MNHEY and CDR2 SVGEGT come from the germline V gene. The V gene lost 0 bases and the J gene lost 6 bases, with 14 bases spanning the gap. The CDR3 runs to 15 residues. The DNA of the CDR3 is TGTGCCAGCAGTTACTCGTCAGCAGGTCTACATGGCTACACCTTC. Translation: CASSYSSAGLHGYTF.

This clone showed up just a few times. The CDR3 loop is CAWSVDRGRYNEQFF. The CDR3 DNA reads TGTGCCTGGAGTGTAGACAGGGGGCGTTACAATGAGCAGTTCTTC. This chain joins TRBV30 and TRBJ2-1; 10 bases fit TRBD1. Looked up from germline, CDR1 is GTSNPN and CDR2 is SVGIG (reference sequence). Unmatched junction bases numbered 3, after V lost 0 bases and J lost 4 bases. This CDR3 has 15 amino acids.

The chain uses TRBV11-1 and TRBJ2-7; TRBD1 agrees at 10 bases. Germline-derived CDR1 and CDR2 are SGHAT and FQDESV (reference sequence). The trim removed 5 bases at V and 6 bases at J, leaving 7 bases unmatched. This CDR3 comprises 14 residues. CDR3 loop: CASSNRDRGGEQYF. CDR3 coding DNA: TGTGCCAGCAGCAACCGGGACAGGGGTGGCGAGCAGTACTTC.

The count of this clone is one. CDR3 protein: CASSLGQGGNYEQYF. The CDR3 DNA reads as TGTGCCAGCAGCTTAGGGCAGGGCGGTAACTACGAGCAGTACTTC. This rearrangement joins TRBV7-6 to TRBJ2-7; maybe TRBD1 (5 bases). There are 15 residues in the CDR3. Germline V gives CDR1 SGHVS, CDR2 FNYEAQ. V was pared by 1 base and J by 3 bases, with 13 bases between.

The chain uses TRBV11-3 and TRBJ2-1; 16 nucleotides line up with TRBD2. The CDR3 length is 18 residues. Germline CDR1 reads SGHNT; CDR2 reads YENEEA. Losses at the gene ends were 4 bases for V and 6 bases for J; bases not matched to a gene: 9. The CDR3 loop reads CASSSLSGTSGGANEQFF. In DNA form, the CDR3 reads TGTGCCAGCAGCTCCCTTTCCGGGACTAGCGGGGGGGCCAATGAGCAGTTCTTC.

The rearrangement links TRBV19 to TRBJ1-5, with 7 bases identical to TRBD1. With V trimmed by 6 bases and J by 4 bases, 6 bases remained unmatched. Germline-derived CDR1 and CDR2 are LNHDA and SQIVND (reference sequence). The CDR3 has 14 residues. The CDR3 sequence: CASSPGDSNQPQHF. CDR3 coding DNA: TGTGCCAGTAGCCCGGGGGACAGTAATCAGCCCCAGCATTTT. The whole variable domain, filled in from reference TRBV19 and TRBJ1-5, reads DGGITQSPKYLFRKEGQNVTLSCEQNLNHDAMYWYRQDPGQGLRLIYYSQIVNDFQKGDIAEGYSVSREKKESFPLTVTSAQKNPTAFYLCASSPGDSNQPQHFGDGTRLSIL.

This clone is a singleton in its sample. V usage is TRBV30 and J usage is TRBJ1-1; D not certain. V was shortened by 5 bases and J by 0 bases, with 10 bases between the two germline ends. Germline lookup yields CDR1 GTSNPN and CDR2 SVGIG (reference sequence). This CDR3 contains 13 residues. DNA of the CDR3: TGTGCCTGGTCTATTGATCTGAACACTGAAGCTTTCTTT. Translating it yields CAWSIDLNTEAFF.

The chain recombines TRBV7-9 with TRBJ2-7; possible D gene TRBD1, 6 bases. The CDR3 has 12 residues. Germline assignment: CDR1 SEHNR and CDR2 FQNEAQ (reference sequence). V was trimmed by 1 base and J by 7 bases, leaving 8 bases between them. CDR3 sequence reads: CASSLGDNEQYF. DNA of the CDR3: TGTGCCAGCAGCTTAGGGGACAATGAGCAGTACTTC.

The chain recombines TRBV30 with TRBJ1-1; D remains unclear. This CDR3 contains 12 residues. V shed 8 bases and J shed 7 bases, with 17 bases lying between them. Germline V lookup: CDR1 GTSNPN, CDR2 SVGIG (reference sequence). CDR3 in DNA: TGTGCCGGAGAGGTGGAAAGCCTTGAAGCTTTCTTT. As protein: CAGEVESLEAFF.

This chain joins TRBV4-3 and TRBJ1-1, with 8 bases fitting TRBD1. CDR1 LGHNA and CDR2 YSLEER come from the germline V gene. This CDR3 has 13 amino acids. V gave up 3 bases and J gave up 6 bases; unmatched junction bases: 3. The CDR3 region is CASSQDRVPEAFF. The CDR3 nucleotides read TGCGCCAGCAGCCAGGACAGGGTCCCTGAAGCTTTCTTT.

CDR3 sequence (DNA): TGTGCCAGCAGCAACGGACAGGGCTATAATTCACCCCTCCACTTT. Its protein is CASSNGQGYNSPLHF. The chain carries TRBV7-3 and TRBJ1-6; 8 bases are a match to TRBD1. Germline V gene data show CDR1 as SGHTA and CDR2 as FQGTGA. This CDR3 contains 15 residues. Trimming cost V 5 bases and J 3 bases; bases outside gene matches: 3.

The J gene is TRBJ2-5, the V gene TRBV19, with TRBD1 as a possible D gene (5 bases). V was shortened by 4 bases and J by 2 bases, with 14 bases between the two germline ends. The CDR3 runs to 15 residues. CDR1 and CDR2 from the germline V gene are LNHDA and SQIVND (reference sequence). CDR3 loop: CASSTHDRKQETQYF. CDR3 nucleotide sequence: TGTGCCAGTAGTACCCACGACAGAAAGCAAGAGACCCAGTACTTC.

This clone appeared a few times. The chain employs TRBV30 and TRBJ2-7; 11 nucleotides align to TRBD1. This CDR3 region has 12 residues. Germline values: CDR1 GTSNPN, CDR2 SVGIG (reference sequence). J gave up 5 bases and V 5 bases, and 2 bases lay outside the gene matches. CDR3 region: CAWGQGAHEQYF. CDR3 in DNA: TGTGCCTGGGGACAGGGGGCCCACGAGCAGTACTTC.

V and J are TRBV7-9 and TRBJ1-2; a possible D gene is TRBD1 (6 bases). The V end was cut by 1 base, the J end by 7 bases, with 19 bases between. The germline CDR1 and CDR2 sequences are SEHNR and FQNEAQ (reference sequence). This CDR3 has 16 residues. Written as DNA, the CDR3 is TGTGCCAGCAGCTTAGTTGGGACCCGGGGGGCGACTGGCTACACCTTC. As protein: CASSLVGTRGATGYTF.

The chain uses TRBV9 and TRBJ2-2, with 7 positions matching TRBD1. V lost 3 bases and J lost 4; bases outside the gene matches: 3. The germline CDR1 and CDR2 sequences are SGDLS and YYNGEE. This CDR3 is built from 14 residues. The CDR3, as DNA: TGTGCCAGCAGCGGAACAGGGGCCACCGGGGAGCTGTTTTTT. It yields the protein CASSGTGATGELFF. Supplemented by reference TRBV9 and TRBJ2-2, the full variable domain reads DSGVTQTPKHLITATGQRVTLRCSPRSGDLSVYWYQQSLDQGLQFLIQYYNGEERAKGNILERFSAQQFPDLHSELNLSSLELGDSALYFCASSGTGATGELFFGEGSRLTVL.

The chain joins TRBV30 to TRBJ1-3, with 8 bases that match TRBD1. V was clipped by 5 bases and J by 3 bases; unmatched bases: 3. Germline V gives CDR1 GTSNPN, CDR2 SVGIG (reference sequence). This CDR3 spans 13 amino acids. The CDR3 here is CAWGDRGGNTIYF. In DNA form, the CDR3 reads TGTGCCTGGGGCGACAGGGGTGGAAACACCATATATTTT.

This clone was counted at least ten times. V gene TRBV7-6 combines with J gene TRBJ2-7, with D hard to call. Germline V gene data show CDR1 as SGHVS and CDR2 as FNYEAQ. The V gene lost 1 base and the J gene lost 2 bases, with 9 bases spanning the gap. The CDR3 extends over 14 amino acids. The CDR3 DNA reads TGTGCCAGCAGCTTAGTTCCCACTACCTACGAGCAGTACTTC. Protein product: CASSLVPTTYEQYF.

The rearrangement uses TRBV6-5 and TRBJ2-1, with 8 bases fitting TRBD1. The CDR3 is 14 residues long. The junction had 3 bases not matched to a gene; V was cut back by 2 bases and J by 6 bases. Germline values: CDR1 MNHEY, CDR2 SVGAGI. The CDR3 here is CASSYPGQGNEQFF. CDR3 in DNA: TGTGCCAGCAGTTACCCCGGACAGGGCAATGAGCAGTTCTTC.

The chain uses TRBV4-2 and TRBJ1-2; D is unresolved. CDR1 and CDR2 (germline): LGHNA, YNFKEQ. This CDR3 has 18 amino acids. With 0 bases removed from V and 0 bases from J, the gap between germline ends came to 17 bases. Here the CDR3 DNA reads TGTGCCAGCAGCCAAGAAGCGGCAGCGGCCGGTGCTAACTATGGCTACACCTTC. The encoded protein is CASSQEAAAAGANYGYTF.

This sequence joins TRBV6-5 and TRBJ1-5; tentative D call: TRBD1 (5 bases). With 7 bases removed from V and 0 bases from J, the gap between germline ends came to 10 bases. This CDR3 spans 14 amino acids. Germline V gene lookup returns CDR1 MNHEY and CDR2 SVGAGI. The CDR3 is CASTIQGSNQPQHF. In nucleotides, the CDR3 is TGTGCCAGCACCATCCAGGGTAGCAATCAGCCCCAGCATTTT.

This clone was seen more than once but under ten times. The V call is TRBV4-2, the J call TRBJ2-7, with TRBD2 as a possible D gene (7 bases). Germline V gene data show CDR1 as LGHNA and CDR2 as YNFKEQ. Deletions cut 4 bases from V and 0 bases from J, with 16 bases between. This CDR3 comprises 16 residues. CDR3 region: CASSPSGGLTSYEQYF. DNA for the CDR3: TGTGCCAGCAGCCCCTCCGGGGGGCTAACCTCCTACGAGCAGTACTTC.

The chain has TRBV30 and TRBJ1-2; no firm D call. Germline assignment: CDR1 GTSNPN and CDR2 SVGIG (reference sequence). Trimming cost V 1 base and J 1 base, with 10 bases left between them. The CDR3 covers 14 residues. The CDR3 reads CAWSGNSRNYGYTF. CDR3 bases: TGTGCCTGGAGTGGAAACAGTCGTAACTATGGCTACACCTTC. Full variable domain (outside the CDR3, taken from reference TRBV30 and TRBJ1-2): SQTIHQWPATLVQPVGSPLSLECTVEGTSNPNLYWYRQAAGRGLQLLFYSVGIGQISSEVPQNLSASRPQDRQFILSSKKLLLSDSGFYLCAWSGNSRNYGYTFGSGTRLTVV.

The CDR3, as DNA: TGTGCCAGCAGCCCCGAACTGCTAGCGGGGAACAATGAGCAGTTCTTC. Amino acid sequence: CASSPELLAGNNEQFF. The chain has TRBV5-4 and TRBJ2-1, with 9 nucleotides matching TRBD2. Germline CDR1 reads SGHNT; CDR2 reads YYREEE (reference sequence). V shed 4 bases and J 5 bases; nucleotides not matched to a gene: 10. The CDR3 sequence is 16 residues long.

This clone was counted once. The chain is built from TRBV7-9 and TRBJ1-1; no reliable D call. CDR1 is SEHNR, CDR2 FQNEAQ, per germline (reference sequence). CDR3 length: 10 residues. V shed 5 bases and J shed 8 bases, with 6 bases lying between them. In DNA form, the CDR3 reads TGTGCCAGCAGCCGACTGGAAGCTTTCTTT. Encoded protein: CASSRLEAFF.

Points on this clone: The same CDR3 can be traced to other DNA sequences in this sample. CDR3 region: CASSLRQGYGYTF. CDR3 coding DNA: TGTGCCAGCAGTTTAAGACAGGGATATGGCTACACCTTC. The chain is built from TRBV12-3 or TRBV12-4 and TRBJ1-2; 7 bases agree with TRBD1. The CDR3 is 13 residues long. The V segment lost 2 bases and the J segment 5 bases; nucleotides outside the gene matches: 2.

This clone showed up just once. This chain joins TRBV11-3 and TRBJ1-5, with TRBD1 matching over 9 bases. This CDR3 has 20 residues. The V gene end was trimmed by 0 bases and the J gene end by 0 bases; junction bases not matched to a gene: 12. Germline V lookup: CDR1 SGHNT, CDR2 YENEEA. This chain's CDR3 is CASSLDKDRGNDDSNQPQHF. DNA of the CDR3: TGTGCCAGCAGCTTAGATAAGGACAGGGGAAATGATGATAGCAATCAGCCCCAGCATTTT.

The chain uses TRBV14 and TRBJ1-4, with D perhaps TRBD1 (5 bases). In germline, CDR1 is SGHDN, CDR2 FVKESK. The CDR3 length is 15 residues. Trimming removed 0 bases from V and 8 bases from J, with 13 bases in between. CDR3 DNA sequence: TGTGCCAGCAGCCAAGAAGCGGGGACCTACGAAAAACTGTTTTTT. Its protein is CASSQEAGTYEKLFF.

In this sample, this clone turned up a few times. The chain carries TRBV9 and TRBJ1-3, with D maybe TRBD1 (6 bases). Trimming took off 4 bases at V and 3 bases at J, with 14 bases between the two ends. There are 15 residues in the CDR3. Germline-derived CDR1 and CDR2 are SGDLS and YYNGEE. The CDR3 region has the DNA TGTGCCAGCAGCCCAGGAGGGGGGGTTGGAAACACCATATATTTT. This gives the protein CASSPGGGVGNTIYF.

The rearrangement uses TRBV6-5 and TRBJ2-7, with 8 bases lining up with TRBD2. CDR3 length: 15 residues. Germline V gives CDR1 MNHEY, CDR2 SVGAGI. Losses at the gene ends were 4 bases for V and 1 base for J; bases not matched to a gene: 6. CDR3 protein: CASSSNGGGSYEQYF. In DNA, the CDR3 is TGTGCCAGCAGTTCAAACGGGGGGGGGTCCTACGAGCAGTACTTC.

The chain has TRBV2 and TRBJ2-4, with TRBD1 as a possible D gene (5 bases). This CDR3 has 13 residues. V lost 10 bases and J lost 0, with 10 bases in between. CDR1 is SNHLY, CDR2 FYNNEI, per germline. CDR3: CAKSGKAKNIQYF. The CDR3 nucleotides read TGTGCCAAGTCAGGGAAAGCCAAAAACATTCAGTACTTC. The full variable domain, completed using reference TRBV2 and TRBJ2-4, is EPEVTQTPSHQVTQMGQEVILRCVPISNHLYFYWYRQILGQKVEFLVSFYNNEISEKSEIFDDQFSVERPDGSNFTLKIRSTKLEDSAMYFCAKSGKAKNIQYFGAGTRLSVL.

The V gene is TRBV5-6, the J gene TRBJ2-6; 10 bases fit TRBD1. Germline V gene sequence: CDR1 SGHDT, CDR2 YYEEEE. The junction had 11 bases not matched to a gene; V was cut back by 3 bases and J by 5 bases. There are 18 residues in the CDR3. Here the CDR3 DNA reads TGTGCCAGCAGCTCTCGTCCCGGGACAGGGGTAAGGGCCAACGTCCTGACTTTC. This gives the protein CASSSRPGTGVRANVLTF.